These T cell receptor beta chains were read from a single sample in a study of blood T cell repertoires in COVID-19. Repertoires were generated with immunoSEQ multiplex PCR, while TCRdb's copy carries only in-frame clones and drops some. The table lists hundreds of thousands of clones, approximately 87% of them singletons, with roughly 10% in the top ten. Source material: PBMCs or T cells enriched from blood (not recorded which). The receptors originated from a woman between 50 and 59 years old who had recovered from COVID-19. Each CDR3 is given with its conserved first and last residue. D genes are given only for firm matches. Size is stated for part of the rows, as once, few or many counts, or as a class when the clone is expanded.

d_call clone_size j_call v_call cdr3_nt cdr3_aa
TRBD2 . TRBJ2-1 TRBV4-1 TGCGCCAGCAGCCACAAAGACTCCGGGACTACCCTATACAATGAGCAGTTCTTC CASSHKDSGTTLYNEQFF
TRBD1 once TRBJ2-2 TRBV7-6 TGTGCCAGCAGCTTAGGTTTCCGGGACAGGGATAACACCGGGGAGCTGTTTTTT CASSLGFRDRDNTGELFF
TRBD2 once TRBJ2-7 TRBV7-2 TGTGCCAGCAGCTTTAGCCTAGCGGGTGCACAACCCTACGAGCAGTACTTC CASSFSLAGAQPYEQYF
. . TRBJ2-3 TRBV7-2 TGTGCCAGCAGCACCGACAGGAGCACAGATACGCAGTATTTT CASSTDRSTDTQYF
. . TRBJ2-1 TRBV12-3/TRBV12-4 TGTGCCAGCAGAGCCGGACACGTCGATGAGCAGTTCTTC CASRAGHVDEQFF
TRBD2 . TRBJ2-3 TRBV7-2 TGTGCCAGCAGCTTCCAGCGGGGGAGCACAGATACGCAGTATTTT CASSFQRGSTDTQYF
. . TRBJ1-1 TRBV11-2 TGTGCCAGCAGCCCCTCACTTGGGGGGGATGGTGAAGCTTTCTTT CASSPSLGGDGEAFF
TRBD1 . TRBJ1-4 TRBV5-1 TGCGCCAGCAGCGTAAACTCGGGACAGGCGTCTGAAAAACTGTTTTTT CASSVNSGQASEKLFF
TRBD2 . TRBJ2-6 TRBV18 TGTGCCAGCTCCCCACGGGGAGGGGTGAGCCCTGGGGCCAACGTCCTGACTTTC CASSPRGGVSPGANVLTF
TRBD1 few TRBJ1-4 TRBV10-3 TGTGCCATCAGTGCCCCGGGACAGGGGAATGAAAAACTGTTTTTT CAISAPGQGNEKLFF
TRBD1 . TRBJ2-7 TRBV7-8 TGTGCCAGCAGCTACCAAAATCAACTTCAGGGGGCGCAGCACGAGCAGTACTTC CASSYQNQLQGAQHEQYF
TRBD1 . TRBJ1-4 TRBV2 TGTGCCAGCAGTGCGCAGGGGGTTAGGGATGAAAAACTGTTTTTT CASSAQGVRDEKLFF
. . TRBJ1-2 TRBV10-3 TGTGCCATCAGTACGGGGTCGGACTATGGCTACACCTTC CAISTGSDYGYTF
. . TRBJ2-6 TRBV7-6 TGTGCCAGCAGCTTAGATCCAGGCGGGTCTGGGGCCAACGTCCTGACTTTC CASSLDPGGSGANVLTF
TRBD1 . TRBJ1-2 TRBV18 TGTGCCAGCTCACCAGGACAGGGTAGAGGCTACACCTTC CASSPGQGRGYTF
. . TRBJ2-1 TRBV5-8 TGTGCCAGTAGCAATGAGCAGTTCTTC CASSNEQFF
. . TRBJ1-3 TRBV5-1 TGCGCCAGCAGCGCGACAGGCAGGGGCCGCTCTGGAAACACCATATATTTT CASSATGRGRSGNTIYF
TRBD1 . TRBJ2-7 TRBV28 TGTGCCAGCAGTTTATCCCCAGGGGGCGTGTACGAGCAGTACTTC CASSLSPGGVYEQYF
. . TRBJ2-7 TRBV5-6 TGTGCCAGCAGCGACGGACTGGCCATGTACGAGCAGTACTTC CASSDGLAMYEQYF
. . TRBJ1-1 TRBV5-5 TGTGCCAGCAGCCACGGAGCTAAGGGGGGGCGAGGGATCAACACTGAAGCTTTCTTT CASSHGAKGGRGINTEAFF
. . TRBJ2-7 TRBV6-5 TGTGCCAGCAGGCAAGGGACATCCCGTCCCGAGCAGTACTTC CASRQGTSRPEQYF
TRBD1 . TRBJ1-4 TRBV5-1 TGCGCCAGCAGCTTACAGGGGGCTAATGAAAAACTGTTTTTT CASSLQGANEKLFF
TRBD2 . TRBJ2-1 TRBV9 TGTGCCAGCAGCCTCGGGACTAGCTATGAGCAGTTCTTC CASSLGTSYEQFF
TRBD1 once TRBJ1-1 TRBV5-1 TGCGCCAGCAGCTTAGACGGACAGGGGAACACTGAAGCTTTCTTT CASSLDGQGNTEAFF
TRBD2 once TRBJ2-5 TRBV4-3 TGCGCCAGCAGCCGACTAGCGGGGGAAGAGACCCAGTACTTC CASSRLAGEETQYF
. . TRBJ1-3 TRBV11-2 TGTGCCAGCAGCTTAGCCCGAGAAGGAAACACCATATATTTT CASSLAREGNTIYF
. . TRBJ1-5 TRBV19 TGTGCCAGTAAATTCCACAGCCTAACCGATCAGCCCCAGCATTTT CASKFHSLTDQPQHF
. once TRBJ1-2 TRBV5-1 TGCGCCAGCAGCCCTGGGGGGGGCAACTATGGCTACACCTTC CASSPGGGNYGYTF
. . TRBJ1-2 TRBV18 TGTGCCAGCTCACGCCAGGGCGATGGCTACACCTTC CASSRQGDGYTF
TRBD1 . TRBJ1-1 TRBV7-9 TGTGCCAGCAGCTCCATCCCCCTCCCGGGACAGATGAACACTGAAGCTTTCTTT CASSSIPLPGQMNTEAFF